This section outlines one TCR beta chain sequence together with its context. Antigen specificity is unknown. The study gave focal radiation plus ipilimumab CTLA-4 blockade to patients with chemo-refractory metastatic non-small-cell lung cancer. This entry comes from a study of radiotherapy plus CTLA-4 blockade in lung cancer. Overall study context: Objective responses were seen in around 19% of patients, disease control in 31%.

TCRdb's table, derived via immunoSEQ multiplex PCR, lists solely in-frame clones and lacks some. The table shows about 120,000 clones, with 81% occurring only once. The study, taken as a whole, reports: Subsequent to radiotherapy plus ipilimumab, tumor-derived TCR clones underwent expansion in blood. Best predicting response, reportedly, were early blood T cell clone dynamics, with interferon-beta.

V shed 4 bases and J shed 5 bases, with 19 bases lying between them. Germline values: CDR1 SGHNT, CDR2 YYREEE (reference sequence). This CDR3 is 16 amino acids long. The chain joins TRBV5-4 to TRBJ2-1; maybe TRBD1 (6 bases). The input for sequencing was peripheral blood, taken from a patient treated with radiotherapy plus ipilimumab. The TCR originated in a human donor with non-small cell lung cancer that progressed on radiotherapy plus ipilimumab. Some clones in this sample may be carry-over from other donors' samples. The CDR3 DNA follows: TGTGCCAGCAGCCCGATACAGGGAGCTACCGACAATGAGCAGTTCTTC. It encodes CASSPIQGATDNEQFF.